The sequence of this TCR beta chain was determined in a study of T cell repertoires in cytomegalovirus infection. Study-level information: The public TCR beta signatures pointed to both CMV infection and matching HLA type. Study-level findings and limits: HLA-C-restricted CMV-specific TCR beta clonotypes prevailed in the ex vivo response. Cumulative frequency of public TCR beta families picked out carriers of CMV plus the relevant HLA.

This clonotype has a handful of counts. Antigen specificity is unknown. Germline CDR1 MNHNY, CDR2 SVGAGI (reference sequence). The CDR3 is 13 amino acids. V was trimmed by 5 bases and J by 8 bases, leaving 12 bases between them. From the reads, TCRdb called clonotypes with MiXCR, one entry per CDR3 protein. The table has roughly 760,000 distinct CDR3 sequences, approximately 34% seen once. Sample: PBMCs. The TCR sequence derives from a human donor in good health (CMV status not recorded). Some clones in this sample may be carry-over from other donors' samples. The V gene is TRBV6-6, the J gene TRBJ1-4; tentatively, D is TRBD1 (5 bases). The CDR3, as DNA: TGTGCCAGCAGTGGGGCGGGTGGGGAAAAACTGTTTTTT. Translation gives CASSGAGGEKLFF.